This paragraph covers one T cell receptor (beta chain) sequence. The CDR3 consists of 16 residues. The trim removed 4 bases at V and 4 bases at J, leaving 10 bases unmatched. Germline lookup yields CDR1 LNHDA and CDR2 SQIVND (reference sequence). The data were taken from a study of blood T cell repertoires in COVID-19. The repertoire was sequenced with immunoSEQ multiplex PCR; TCRdb's copy has only in-frame clones and lacks some. The table has nearly 350,000 clones, 85% to 90% seen once. V gene TRBV19 combines with J gene TRBJ2-1; 7 bases are a match to TRBD1. The specimen was peripheral blood. The clonotype was recovered from a woman in her 50s with COVID-19, enrolled during active disease. CDR3 sequence reads: CASSTTTGMGYNEQFF. In DNA form, the CDR3 reads TGTGCCAGTAGTACAACGACAGGGATGGGGTACAATGAGCAGTTCTTC.